These 17 T cell receptor beta chains share one sample of origin, sequenced in a study of naive and memory T cell subsets. Reverse transcription of blood and skin TCR RNA was primed at alpha and beta constant regions. TCRdb itself ran the 5' RACE reads through MiXCR, one entry per CDR3 protein. The sample lists under 25,000 distinct CDR3 sequences, 4% to 4.5% seen once, with less than 9% in the top ten. Adult healthy volunteers gave 2.5 ml peripheral blood for whole-blood RNA. The receptors derive from a male donor in good health.

V gene TRBV5-1 combines with J gene TRBJ2-3; D not resolved. This CDR3 is built from 13 residues. Trimming stripped 0 bases from V and 2 bases from J, with 4 bases between. CDR1 and CDR2 (germline): SGHRS, YFSETQ. CDR3 protein: CASSLGNTDTQYF. Written as DNA, the CDR3 is TGCGCCAGCAGCTTGGGCAACACAGATACGCAGTATTTT.

In this sample, this clonotype turned up many times. The chain links TRBV20-1 to TRBJ2-1; the D gene is possibly TRBD2 (5 bases). V lost 5 bases and J 3 bases, leaving 8 bases between the germline ends. CDR1 and CDR2 from the germline V gene are DFQATT and SNEGSKA (reference sequence). The CDR3 sequence is 12 residues long. The DNA for the CDR3 is TGCAGTGCTTGGAGCGGCTACAATGAGCAGTTCTTC. Protein sequence: CSAWSGYNEQFF.

This clonotype is large by share. The chain has TRBV28 and TRBJ2-1; 8 nucleotides agree with TRBD2. The CDR3 length is 15 residues. The V and J ends lost 6 bases and 9 bases, in that order; junction bases with no gene match: 13. The germline CDR1 and CDR2 sequences are MDHEN and SYDVKM. CDR3 residues: CASSLPFSGMGEQFF. The CDR3, as DNA: TGTGCCAGCAGCCTCCCTTTTAGCGGGATGGGTGAGCAGTTCTTC.

This clonotype has ten or more counts. The rearrangement uses TRBV23-1 and TRBJ2-7; D ambiguous. TRBV23-1 has ORF status, its function being uncertain. V was clipped by 2 bases and J by 5 bases, with 13 bases between them. CDR3 length: 14 residues. The DNA for the CDR3 is TGCGCCAGCAGTCAACCCCTCGGGTACGACGAGCAGTACTTC. Its translation: CASSQPLGYDEQYF.

Many counts were recorded for this clonotype. The chain carries TRBV29-1 and TRBJ1-1; D is unclear. In germline, CDR1 is SQVTM, CDR2 ANQGSEA. CDR3 length: 15 amino acids. V lost 3 bases and J 4 bases, leaving 18 bases between the germline ends. This CDR3 is CSVEVARAIGTEAFF. In nucleotides, the CDR3 is TGCAGCGTTGAGGTGGCCAGAGCCATCGGCACTGAAGCTTTCTTT.

The chain combines TRBV10-2 with TRBJ1-5, with D possibly matching TRBD1 (6 bases). V lost 7 bases, J lost 4 bases, and 11 bases lay in between. Germline assignment: CDR1 WSHSY and CDR2 SAAADI. CDR3 length: 13 residues. The CDR3 reads CASTRQENQPQHF. The DNA of the CDR3 is TGCGCCAGCACAAGACAGGAGAATCAGCCCCAGCATTTT.

A few counts support this clonotype. This may be a read error, as it is one base from a much larger clone. This sequence joins TRBV28 and TRBJ2-7; 7 nucleotides agree with TRBD1. The CDR3 sequence is 18 residues long. V trimming: 2 bases; J trimming: 3 bases; junction bases outside the gene matches: 16. Germline CDR1 is MDHEN and CDR2 is SYDVKM. CDR3 sequence: CASSLMGDIQGSSYEQYF. CDR3 DNA sequence: TGTGCCAGCAGTTTAATGGGTGACATACAGGGGTCCAGCTACGAGCAGTACTTC.

This clonotype was seen at least ten times. V and J are TRBV20-1 and TRBJ2-1; tentative D call: TRBD1 (6 bases). The CDR3 has 12 amino acids. Looked up from germline, CDR1 is DFQATT and CDR2 is SNEGSKA (reference sequence). The CDR3 here is CRATGRYNEQFF. Here the CDR3 DNA reads TGCAGGGCCACAGGGCGCTACAATGAGCAGTTCTTC.

This clonotype showed up many times. The J gene is TRBJ2-7, the V gene TRBV29-1, with 7 bases that match TRBD2. CDR3 length: 12 amino acids. From germline, CDR1 is SQVTM and CDR2 ANQGSEA. The V and J ends lost 6 bases and 2 bases, in that order; junction bases with no gene match: 4. In DNA form, the CDR3 reads TGCAGCGTCACCGGGACTACCTACGAGCAGTACTTC. This encodes CSVTGTTYEQYF.

This clonotype was recorded many times. This chain joins TRBV29-1 and TRBJ2-3, with D possibly being TRBD2 (6 bases). From germline, CDR1 is SQVTM and CDR2 ANQGSEA. V dropped 4 bases and J dropped 0 bases, with 8 bases sitting between them. There are 13 residues in the CDR3. In DNA, the CDR3 is TGCAGCGTTGTCGGGGGTAGCACAGATACGCAGTATTTT. This sequence encodes CSVVGGSTDTQYF.

This clonotype has a count of ten or more. The chain uses TRBV6-1 and TRBJ1-1; maybe TRBD1 (5 bases). Trimming left V 4 bases short and J 1 base short, with 13 bases between. The CDR3 consists of 15 residues. Germline CDR1 and CDR2: MNHNS and SASEGT. The CDR3 spells CASSGGWGSNTEAFF. For the CDR3, the DNA is TGTGCCAGCAGTGGAGGTTGGGGGTCGAACACTGAAGCTTTCTTT.

This clonotype was counted many times. The V gene is TRBV29-1, the J gene TRBJ1-1; D is undetermined. Trimming shortened V by 6 bases and J by 0 bases, and 8 bases separated the two germline ends. Germline V gene lookup returns CDR1 SQVTM and CDR2 ANQGSEA. This CDR3 has 12 amino acids. For the CDR3, the DNA is TGCAGCGTCCAGACGGTGAACACTGAAGCTTTCTTT. Translating gives CSVQTVNTEAFF.

This clonotype was seen repeatedly, ten times or more. V gene TRBV4-1 combines with J gene TRBJ1-1; D is perhaps TRBD1 (6 bases). The CDR3 contains 13 residues. The ends were cut back, 7 bases at V and 11 bases at J, with 20 bases in the middle. The V gene's germline CDR1 is MGHRA and CDR2 YSYEKL. CDR3 in DNA: TGCGCCAGCACCGTATTGGGGGCGGGGAGGGCTTTCTTT. It translates to CASTVLGAGRAFF.

This clonotype was detected ten times or more. The rearrangement uses TRBV19 and TRBJ2-1, with 11 bases matching TRBD2. The CDR3 is 15 amino acids. CDR1 and CDR2 from the germline V gene are LNHDA and SQIVND (reference sequence). The V gene end was trimmed by 4 bases and the J gene end by 7 bases; junction bases not matched to a gene: 6. The CDR3 loop reads CASSKLAGGTNEQFF. DNA of the CDR3: TGTGCCAGTAGTAAGCTAGCGGGAGGAACGAATGAGCAGTTCTTC.

The V call is TRBV11-2, the J call TRBJ2-7; 9 bases are a match to TRBD2. The CDR3 covers 16 residues. Germline CDR1 SGHAT, CDR2 FQNNGV. V was pared by 2 bases and J by 1 base, with 6 bases of the junction left unmatched. The CDR3 region has the DNA TGTGCCAGCAGCTTACGGCCTAGCGGGGTTTCCTACGAGCAGTACTTC. Translation: CASSLRPSGVSYEQYF.

This clonotype is classed as medium-sized (0.01 to 0.1%). CDR3 sequence reads: CASSVGGTGAKAFF. CDR3 in DNA: TGTGCCAGCAGTGTGGGGGGGACAGGAGCAAAAGCTTTCTTT. The gene calls are TRBV12-3 or TRBV12-4 and TRBJ1-1; 8 bases align to TRBD1. The CDR3 consists of 14 residues. Trimming took 5 bases from V and 9 from J; bases not matched to a gene: 11.

This clonotype appeared many times. The chain carries TRBV29-1 and TRBJ2-2, with D unclear. V was clipped by 5 bases and J by 0 bases, with 10 bases between them. The CDR3 sequence is 14 residues long. Looked up from germline, CDR1 is SQVTM and CDR2 is ANQGSEA. The CDR3 DNA reads TGCAGCGTTTCCGACGGAGCGAACACCGGGGAGCTGTTTTTT. This translates into CSVSDGANTGELFF.